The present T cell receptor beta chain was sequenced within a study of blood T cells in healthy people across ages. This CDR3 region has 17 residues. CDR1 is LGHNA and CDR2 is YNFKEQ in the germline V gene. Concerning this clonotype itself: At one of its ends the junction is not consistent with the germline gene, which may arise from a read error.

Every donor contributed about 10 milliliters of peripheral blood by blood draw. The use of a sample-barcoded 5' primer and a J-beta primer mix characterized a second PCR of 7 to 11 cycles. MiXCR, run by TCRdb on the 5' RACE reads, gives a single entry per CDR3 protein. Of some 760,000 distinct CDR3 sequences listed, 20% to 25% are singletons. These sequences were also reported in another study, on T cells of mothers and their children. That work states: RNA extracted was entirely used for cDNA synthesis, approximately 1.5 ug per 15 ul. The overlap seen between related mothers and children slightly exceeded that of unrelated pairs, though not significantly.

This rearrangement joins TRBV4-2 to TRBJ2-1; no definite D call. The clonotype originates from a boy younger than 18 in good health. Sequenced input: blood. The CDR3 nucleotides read TGTGCCAGCAGCCAAGATGGTCCGTGGAGCTCCTGCAATGAGCAGTTCTTC. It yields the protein CASSQDGPWSSCNEQFF.